The 21 T cell receptor beta chains in this list originate from one sample, sequenced in a study of blood T cells in healthy people across ages. It was with a sample-barcoded 5' primer and a J-beta primer mix that a second PCR of roughly 7 to 12 cycles was run. TCRdb itself ran the 5' RACE reads through MiXCR, one entry per CDR3 protein. Among about 1.8 million distinct CDR3 sequences listed, 49% were seen once. Sample: blood. The receptors shown here come from a woman between 40 and 50 years old in good health.

The gene calls are TRBV7-9 and TRBJ1-2, with 8 bases fitting TRBD1. Germline assignment: CDR1 SEHNR and CDR2 FQNEAQ (reference sequence). J lost 6 bases, V lost 5 bases, and 8 bases had no gene match. The length of the CDR3 is 14 residues. CDR3 bases: TGTGCCAGCAGCGGACAGGGATTCGAGGATGGCTACACCTTC. Protein sequence: CASSGQGFEDGYTF.

This clonotype turned up a few times. This rearrangement joins TRBV4-1 to TRBJ1-2, with unresolved D. The CDR3 covers 16 residues. Trimming removed 4 bases at V and 2 bases at J, with 17 bases between. Per the germline V gene, CDR1 is MGHRA and CDR2 is YSYEKL. The CDR3: CASSPYLEDGNYGYTF. The CDR3 region has the DNA TGCGCCAGCAGCCCTTACCTCGAGGACGGAAACTATGGCTACACCTTC.

This clonotype has just a few counts. The J gene is TRBJ1-6, the V gene TRBV6-2 or TRBV6-3; 7 bases map to TRBD1. V lost 4 bases, J lost 13 bases, and 10 bases stayed unmatched. Germline lookup yields CDR1 MNHEY and CDR2 SVGEGT. This CDR3 has 14 residues. In DNA, the CDR3 is TGTGCCAGCAGTTCGACAGGGCCATCAGTGCCCCTCCACTTT. The encoded protein is CASSSTGPSVPLHF.

This clonotype was seen only a few times. The gene calls are TRBV20-1 and TRBJ2-1; maybe TRBD1 (6 bases). The germline V gene encodes CDR1 DFQATT and CDR2 SNEGSKA (reference sequence). CDR3 length equals 11 residues. V lost 3 bases and J lost 10, with 10 bases in between. DNA for the CDR3: TGCAGTGCTAGTAGGACAGAGGAGCAGTTCTTC. Its protein is CSASRTEEQFF.

The chain recombines TRBV5-6 with TRBJ1-1; D gene uncertain. There are 15 residues in the CDR3. The germline CDR1 and CDR2 sequences are SGHDT and YYEEEE. The V and J ends lost 0 bases and 4 bases respectively, with 13 bases between them. The CDR3 sequence is CASSLGLAQPTEAFF. CDR3 DNA: TGTGCCAGCAGCTTGGGCCTCGCTCAACCCACTGAAGCTTTCTTT.

The rearrangement uses TRBV5-1 and TRBJ2-5, with 10 bases that match TRBD1. The end of the DNA is better explained by TRBJ2-7, so the J call may be wrong. CDR1 and CDR2 (germline): SGHRS, YFSETQ. CDR3 size: 15 residues. CDR3 sequence: CASSFGVTGGAEQYF. In nucleotides, the CDR3 is TGCGCCAGCAGCTTTGGAGTGACAGGGGGCGCCGAGCAGTACTTC.

This rearrangement joins TRBV11-2 to TRBJ1-1; 7 bases are shared with TRBD1. Germline CDR1 is SGHAT and CDR2 is FQNNGV. V gave up 0 bases and J gave up 4 bases; unmatched junction bases: 8. The CDR3 is 16 residues long. The CDR3 sequence is CASSLEMTGRVTEAFF. For the CDR3, the DNA is TGTGCCAGCAGCTTAGAAATGACAGGGCGAGTCACTGAAGCTTTCTTT.

This chain joins TRBV20-1 and TRBJ2-7; 12 bases fit TRBD1. Trimming at V came to 6 bases and at J to 3 bases, leaving 9 bases not matched to a gene. This CDR3 comprises 15 residues. The germline gives CDR1 DFQATT, CDR2 SNEGSKA (reference sequence). DNA for the CDR3: TGCAGTGCCGGAAGCCGGGACAGGGGGCTCTACGAGCAGTACTTC. Its protein product is CSAGSRDRGLYEQYF.

This clonotype was picked up a small number of times. The rearrangement links TRBV6-5 to TRBJ2-7; a weak D match, TRBD2 (6 bases). Trimming took off 2 bases at V and 0 bases at J, with 17 bases between the two ends. CDR1 and CDR2 from the germline V gene are MNHEY and SVGAGI. CDR3 length equals 17 residues. CDR3 loop: CASSYVRRARGSYEQYF. In DNA, the CDR3 is TGTGCCAGCAGTTACGTAAGGAGGGCCCGGGGCTCCTACGAGCAGTACTTC.

The chain couples TRBV6-5 to TRBJ2-4; D is unresolved. The J call may be in error: the DNA end matches TRBJ2-7 better. CDR1 MNHEY and CDR2 SVGAGI come from the germline V gene. The CDR3 has 12 residues. CDR3 nucleotides: TGTGCCAGCCACGAGGATCCCTACGAGCAGTACTTC. Its translation is CASHEDPYEQYF.

This clonotype was recorded a few times. V gene TRBV29-1 combines with J gene TRBJ2-1; a possible D gene is TRBD1 (6 bases). Deletions cut 6 bases from V and 5 bases from J, with 14 bases between. Germline lookup yields CDR1 SQVTM and CDR2 ANQGSEA. The CDR3 totals 13 residues. The CDR3 protein is CSVETGFNNEQFF. For the CDR3, the DNA is TGCAGCGTCGAAACAGGGTTCAACAATGAGCAGTTCTTC.

A few counts support this clonotype. The chain combines TRBV4-2 with TRBJ1-2, with D unresolved. This CDR3 contains 14 residues. CDR1 and CDR2 from the germline V gene are LGHNA and YNFKEQ. Trimming stripped 5 bases from V and 4 bases from J, with 14 bases between. CDR3 in DNA: TGTGCCAGCAGCGTTGGTCGGACGACCTATGGCTACACCTTC. Its protein is CASSVGRTTYGYTF.

This clonotype appeared many times. This chain links TRBV6-6 with TRBJ2-1, with 9 nucleotides matching TRBD1. The CDR3 runs 14 residues. From germline, CDR1 is MNHNY and CDR2 SVGAGI (reference sequence). Trimming at V came to 5 bases and at J to 8 bases, leaving 7 bases not matched to a gene. CDR3: CASSPDRGRHEQFF. The CDR3 nucleotides are TGTGCCAGCAGTCCGGACAGGGGTAGGCATGAGCAGTTCTTC.

Only a few counts were recorded for this clonotype. Here the CDR3 reads CASSYSIGRSNEQFF. CDR3 DNA sequence: TGTGCCAGCAGTTACTCGATCGGGAGATCCAATGAGCAGTTCTTC. The gene calls are TRBV6-2 or TRBV6-3 and TRBJ2-1; D may be TRBD2 (6 bases). V was clipped by 0 bases and J by 6 bases, with 12 bases between them. CDR3 length equals 15 residues. Germline V CDR1 and CDR2: MNHEY, SVGEGT.

This rearrangement joins TRBV7-9 to TRBJ2-5, with a weak D call TRBD1 (7 bases). V was shortened by 2 bases and J by 0 bases, with 13 bases between the two germline ends. CDR1 is SEHNR, CDR2 FQNEAQ, per germline (reference sequence). The CDR3 consists of 16 residues. The CDR3 spells CASSLWAGGYQETQYF. CDR3 nucleotides: TGTGCCAGCAGCTTATGGGCAGGGGGGTACCAAGAGACCCAGTACTTC.

This sequence joins TRBV29-1 and TRBJ2-3; the D gene is possibly TRBD1 (5 bases). CDR3 length equals 12 residues. Germline CDR1 is SQVTM and CDR2 is ANQGSEA. Between the trimmed V and J ends, which lost 6 bases and 2 bases, there was a span of 9 bases. DNA for the CDR3: TGCAGCGTAGGGGAACTCACAGATACGCAGTATTTT. Translation: CSVGELTDTQYF.

V gene TRBV7-9 combines with J gene TRBJ2-7; maybe TRBD2 (5 bases). The germline V and J ends were trimmed by 5 bases and 4 bases, with 21 bases remaining between them. The CDR3 spans 16 residues. From germline, CDR1 is SEHNR and CDR2 FQNEAQ (reference sequence). The chain's CDR3 is CASSRPGDSGSYEQYF. The CDR3 DNA sequence: TGTGCCAGCAGCCGCCCCGGGGATAGTGGGTCATACGAGCAGTACTTC.

This clonotype was found a few times. V and J are TRBV4-2 and TRBJ2-7; D gene ambiguous. Trimming took 0 bases from V and 0 from J, leaving 12 bases between them. CDR3 length equals 16 residues. In germline, CDR1 is LGHNA, CDR2 YNFKEQ. CDR3 sequence reads: CASSQEFSAASYEQYF. The DNA for the CDR3 is TGTGCCAGCAGCCAAGAGTTTTCGGCAGCCTCCTACGAGCAGTACTTC.

This clonotype was observed a few times. The gene calls are TRBV7-2 and TRBJ2-5; no clear D. The CDR3 is 15 amino acids. V was cut by 1 base and J by 2 bases, with 11 bases left in between. Germline V gives CDR1 SGHTA, CDR2 FQGNSA. The chain's CDR3 is CASSLVAAPQETQYF. The CDR3 DNA follows: TGTGCCAGCAGCTTAGTCGCAGCGCCTCAAGAGACCCAGTACTTC.

V gene TRBV27 combines with J gene TRBJ2-5; no firm D call. The CDR3 runs 11 residues. Between the trimmed V and J ends, which lost 7 bases and 9 bases, there was a span of 12 bases. Germline lookup yields CDR1 MNHEY and CDR2 SMNVEV (reference sequence). The CDR3 reads CASNSRTAQYF. The CDR3 nucleotides read TGTGCCAGCAATTCCCGGACGGCCCAGTACTTC.

This clonotype was recorded at least ten times. The chain links TRBV5-1 to TRBJ2-7, with D possibly TRBD1 on 6 matching bases. V was cut by 4 bases and J by 2 bases, with 16 bases left in between. CDR3 length equals 15 residues. Germline values: CDR1 SGHRS, CDR2 YFSETQ. CDR3 region: CASSLDRPDPYEQYF. The CDR3 DNA sequence: TGCGCCAGCAGCCTGGACAGACCAGATCCCTACGAGCAGTACTTC.